This T cell receptor beta chain was identified during a study of blood T cell repertoires in COVID-19 (TCRdb year 2020). Broadly, across the study: The collaborator samples originated in the United States, Italy and Spain and spanned the acute and convalescent phases of COVID-19. The prospective study material was composed of cDNA or gDNA derived from T cells, B-cell-depleted T cells, or PBMCs. Subjects who had been exposed to COVID-19, were actively infected with it, or had recovered from it provided the deeply sampled blood TCRbeta repertoires that made up the dataset. The repertoires were released in a freely available public database meant as a resource for research on the immune response to SARS-CoV-2. The samples were drawn from two sources: the first 160 participants of the ongoing ImmuneRACE study, and over 1,000 subjects contributed by 6 global collaborators. The sample metadata nearly always contained a de-identified subject ID, COVID-19 status, age in years and sex. Where available, HLA class I and class II types were obtained from metadata supplied by the sample provider rather than from assay-based typing. Results and caveats for the whole study, not just this receptor: Clinical and demographic metadata were provided uncurated, with the amount varying by source and participant.

Looking up the germline V gene yields CDR1 SGHRS and CDR2 YFSETQ. Trimming removed 1 base from V and 0 bases from J, leaving 7 bases between the germline ends. Including the terminal cysteine and phenylalanine, the CDR3 comprises 14 residues. Just the 42-base CDR3 DNA is kept, in frame starting at base 1. One collaborating source in Seattle enrolled patients during active infection and followed them longitudinally through the course of disease. Collaborating institutions collected whole blood in K2EDTA tubes following their own protocols. Collaborator samples were shipped for TCRbeta analysis as frozen whole blood, isolated PBMCs, or DNA extracted from either sample type. TCRbeta CDR3 regions were amplified from genomic DNA by means of the immunoSEQ Assay, a bias-controlled multiplex PCR. In the source study's methods: The number of nucleated cells in each sample was estimated by amplification of reference gene primers within the assay. To quantify the absolute abundance of each unique TCRbeta CDR3 rearrangement, sequence reads were collapsed and filtered. For each sample, productive Simpson clonality was calculated as the square root of Simpson's diversity index across productive rearrangements. TCRdb took over this immuneACCESS table, retaining in-frame rearrangements with V and J assigned. Such tables are incomplete; in checked studies, under half of the missing clones stem from an unresolved V gene, and the remainder is unexplained. The DNA gave D and trimming, while V, J and clone size come from that table. The sample contains hundreds of thousands of clones, 75% to 85% of them found a single time. Approximately 7.5% of the sample is held by the ten biggest clonotypes.

On this clone: Its cognate antigen has yet to be identified. Base qualities are not at hand, and no much larger clone is one base apart.

The chain was built from TRBV5-1 and TRBJ1-2; the D gene assignment is ambiguous. Sequencing input: peripheral blood. The sequence was obtained from a woman aged 80 or older with COVID-19, enrolled during active disease. The encoded CDR3 is CASSLTDANYGYTF. The DNA is as follows: TGCGCCAGCAGCTTGACTGATGCTAACTATGGCTACACCTTC.